Listed below are T cell receptor beta chains from one sample, sequenced in a study of OX40 agonist ivuxolimab in advanced cancers. Assay used: immunoSEQ multiplex PCR; TCRdb lists only in-frame clones, some missing. The table includes fewer than 75,000 clones, about 89% detected once. The sample was CD4+ or CD8+ T cells sorted from blood, taken in a trial of the OX40 agonist ivuxolimab. The receptor source for this set is an adult with an advanced solid tumor such as melanoma, head and neck, liver or kidney cancer. Each CDR3 is given with its conserved first and last residue. A D gene is named only where the DNA matches it firmly. The size entry is marked missing in some rows and otherwise reads once, few, many or a size class.

V	D	J	size	CDR3	DNA
TRBV4-1	NA	TRBJ2-1	NA	CASSQDTGPTNEQFF	TGCGCCAGCAGCCAAGATACAGGGCCCACCAATGAGCAGTTCTTC
TRBV7-3	TRBD2	TRBJ2-2	once	CASSLVGGGSNTGELFF	TGTGCCAGCAGCTTAGTGGGCGGGGGATCGAACACCGGGGAGCTGTTTTTT
TRBV11-3	TRBD1	TRBJ2-5	NA	CASSLGDSQETQYF	TGTGCCAGCAGCTTGGGGGACAGCCAAGAGACCCAGTACTTC
TRBV28	NA	TRBJ1-2	NA	CASTQGGPYGYTF	TGTGCCAGCACCCAAGGTGGGCCCTATGGCTACACCTTC
TRBV5-4	NA	TRBJ1-6	NA	CASSRGGQIPNSPLHF	TGTGCCAGCAGCCGCGGGGGGCAGATCCCCAATTCACCCCTCCACTTT
TRBV9	NA	TRBJ1-2	few	CASSPSVGTAGYGYTF	TGTGCCAGCAGCCCCTCAGTGGGAACAGCGGGATATGGCTACACCTTC
TRBV10-1	NA	TRBJ2-7	NA	CASREDRDSYEQYF	TGCGCCAGCAGGGAAGACAGAGATTCCTACGAGCAGTACTTC
TRBV5-6	NA	TRBJ1-5	NA	CASSLAVQGRDQPQHF	TGTGCCAGCAGCTTGGCGGTCCAGGGGAGAGATCAGCCCCAGCATTTT
TRBV5-1	NA	TRBJ2-7	NA	CASSLGGTQAYEQYF	TGCGCCAGCAGCTTGGGTGGGACTCAAGCCTACGAGCAGTACTTC
TRBV6-5	TRBD1	TRBJ2-1	NA	CASSYSRGQGSAEQFF	TGTGCCAGCAGTTACTCGAGAGGACAGGGTTCGGCTGAGCAGTTCTTC
TRBV28	NA	TRBJ1-5	NA	CASSLQAGRQPQHF	TGTGCCAGCAGTTTACAGGCGGGAAGGCAGCCCCAGCATTTT
TRBV29-1	NA	TRBJ2-5	NA	CSVSGTSETRYF	TGCAGCGTCTCCGGGACATCGGAGACCCGGTACTTC
TRBV13	TRBD2	TRBJ2-1	NA	CASSSDGLAGTPNEQFF	TGTGCCAGCAGCTCAGATGGACTAGCGGGAACCCCCAATGAGCAGTTCTTC
TRBV5-1	NA	TRBJ1-1	NA	CASRLTTRQNTEAFF	TGCGCCAGCAGGTTAACGACGCGGCAGAACACTGAAGCTTTCTTT
TRBV7-9	TRBD1	TRBJ1-2	NA	CASSPGQESYGYTF	TGTGCCAGCAGCCCCGGACAGGAATCCTATGGCTACACCTTC
TRBV4-3	NA	TRBJ1-2	NA	CASSRKNYGYTF	TGCGCCAGCAGCCGGAAAAACTATGGCTACACCTTC
TRBV11-3	TRBD2	TRBJ2-1	few	CASSSTYPGLEQFF	TGTGCCAGCAGCTCTACGTACCCGGGACTAGAGCAGTTCTTC
TRBV7-9	NA	TRBJ1-6	NA	CASSSDITLNNSPLHF	TGTGCCAGCAGCTCGGACATCACCTTAAATAATTCACCCCTCCACTTT
TRBV5-1	NA	TRBJ1-1	NA	CASSKLGGATEAFF	TGCGCCAGCAGCAAATTAGGGGGGGCAACTGAAGCTTTCTTT
TRBV27	NA	TRBJ2-1	NA	CASILRAPLVGSYNEQFF	TGTGCCAGCATCCTTCGGGCCCCGCTAGTTGGGTCCTACAATGAGCAGTTCTTC
TRBV5-1	TRBD1	TRBJ2-7	NA	CASDPGQGNEQYF	TGCGCCAGCGACCCGGGACAGGGGAACGAGCAGTACTTC
TRBV27	TRBD2	TRBJ2-7	once	CASSFAAGGNEQYF	TGTGCCAGCAGTTTCGCAGCGGGAGGGAACGAGCAGTACTTC
TRBV28	NA	TRBJ1-5	NA	CASSLWRQGNSNQPQHF	TGTGCCAGCAGTTTATGGCGCCAGGGAAACTCAAATCAGCCCCAGCATTTT
TRBV13	NA	TRBJ2-5	NA	CASSSKGGVPPREETQYF	TGTGCCAGCAGCTCTAAGGGTGGTGTGCCTCCTCGGGAAGAGACCCAGTACTTC
TRBV28	NA	TRBJ1-1	NA	CASTTVGGAFF	TGTGCCAGCACTACGGTCGGGGGGGCTTTCTTT
TRBV6-1	TRBD2	TRBJ2-1	NA	CASRPGTSGRLEQFF	TGTGCCAGCAGGCCCGGGACTAGCGGGAGGCTTGAGCAGTTCTTC
TRBV4-1	NA	TRBJ1-1	NA	CASSQGGGQNTEAFF	TGCGCCAGCAGCCAAGGTGGGGGTCAGAACACTGAAGCTTTCTTT
TRBV7-2	NA	TRBJ2-2	NA	CASSWGSSNTGELFF	TGTGCCAGCAGTTGGGGATCTTCGAACACCGGGGAGCTGTTTTTT
TRBV7-9	NA	TRBJ2-3	NA	CASSLGQNTDTQYF	TGTGCCAGCAGCCTTGGGCAGAACACAGATACGCAGTATTTT
TRBV7-3	NA	TRBJ2-1	NA	CASSLTNEQFF	TGTGCCAGCAGCTTAACTAATGAGCAGTTCTTC
TRBV11-2	NA	TRBJ2-7	NA	CASSLLREMAYEQYF	TGTGCCAGCAGCTTACTTCGGGAGATGGCCTACGAGCAGTACTTC
TRBV2	NA	TRBJ2-1	few	CASSYTGTTNEQFF	TGTGCCAGCAGTTACACCGGGACAACGAATGAGCAGTTCTTC
TRBV28	NA	TRBJ1-5	NA	CASSPPNSNQPQHF	TGTGCCAGCAGTCCCCCTAATAGCAATCAGCCCCAGCATTTT